This T cell receptor (beta chain) is from a study of cytomegalovirus exposure and HLA in healthy donors. Study outcomes and limitations: CMV serostatus was the only recorded immune exposure for donors. Indistinguishable V segments, including TRBV6-2 and TRBV6-3, were excluded.

This CDR3 contains 14 residues. Trimming removed 3 bases at V and 2 bases at J, with 11 bases between. The germline CDR1 and CDR2 sequences are LNHDA and SQIVND (reference sequence). Comment on this clone: Antigen: not known.

13 Jbeta primers and 60 Vbeta primers were used for the PCR. How the authors handled the data: Counted up in a later analysis, unique TCR beta chains came to about 80 million, with roughly 11 million shared. Using immunoSEQ multiplex PCR, the repertoire was profiled, and TCRdb retains in-frame clones only, with some absent. D and trimming come from the DNA, and the V and J calls and clone size come from that table. Of approximately 200,000 clones listed, about four fifths are singletons. The V call is TRBV19, the J call TRBJ2-7; a possible D gene is TRBD2 (5 bases). Sequences were obtained from PBMCs. The sequence was obtained from a boy aged 2 to 9 in good health and CMV-seronegative. CDR3 DNA sequence: TGTGCCAGTAGTATTTCCGGGAATCCCTACGAGCAGTACTTC. It encodes CASSISGNPYEQYF.